The TCR beta chain described here comes from a study of blood T cell repertoires in COVID-19. This clone was observed a few times. Germline V gene lookup returns CDR1 LGHNA and CDR2 YSLEER. The CDR3 contains 14 residues. Trimming cost V 0 bases and J 2 bases, with 7 bases left between them. The assay was immunoSEQ multiplex PCR, and TCRdb's table has in-frame clones only and misses some. This table holds under 130,000 clones, around 66% found once. What was sequenced was peripheral blood. The chain has TRBV4-3 and TRBJ1-2, with D uncertain. This clonotype was sampled from a man aged 80 or over with acute or convalescent COVID-19. CDR3 region: CASSQEPGNYGYTF. The CDR3 nucleotides read TGCGCCAGCAGCCAAGAGCCCGGGAACTATGGCTACACCTTC.